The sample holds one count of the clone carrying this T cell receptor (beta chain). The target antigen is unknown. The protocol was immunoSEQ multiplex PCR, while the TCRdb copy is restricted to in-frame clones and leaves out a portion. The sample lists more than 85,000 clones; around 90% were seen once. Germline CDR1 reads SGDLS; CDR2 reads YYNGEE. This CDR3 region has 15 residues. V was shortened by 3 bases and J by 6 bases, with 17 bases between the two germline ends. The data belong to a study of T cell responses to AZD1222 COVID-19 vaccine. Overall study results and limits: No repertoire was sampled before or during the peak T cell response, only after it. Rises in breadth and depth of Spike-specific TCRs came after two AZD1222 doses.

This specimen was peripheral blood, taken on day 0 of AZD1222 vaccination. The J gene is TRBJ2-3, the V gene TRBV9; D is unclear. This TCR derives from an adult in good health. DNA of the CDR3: TGTGCCAGCAGCGCTGGGTCCACTTACTCTGATACGCAGTATTTT. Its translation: CASSAGSTYSDTQYF.